The clone carrying this T cell receptor beta chain was counted at least ten times. Its target is unknown. Amplified TCR beta CDR3 regions came from RNA transcripts. Carried out on the TCR CDR3, a first-round RT-PCR used the HTBI primer set. TCRdb re-analysed the multiplex PCR reads in MiXCR, keeping a single row per CDR3 protein. The data show nearly 600,000 distinct CDR3 sequences, about 14% seen once. V lost 8 bases, J lost 2 bases, and 12 bases lay in between. CDR1 and CDR2 (germline): MNHEY, SMNVEV (reference sequence). The CDR3 runs to 13 residues. The data stem from a study of T cells in Graves' hyperthyroidism and ophthalmopathy. Study-wide results and limits: Stable hyperthyroidism and ophthalmopathy were separated using 13 V-J signatures.

With a duration under 2 months, the hyperthyroidism was newly diagnosed in patients aged 18 to 65. The chain recombines TRBV27 with TRBJ1-2; D unclear. The sequenced sample consisted of blood. This TCR derives from a woman younger than 45 with Graves' hyperthyroidism that later progressed to Graves' ophthalmopathy. The chain's CDR3 is CASGERRNYGYTF. DNA for the CDR3: TGTGCCAGCGGGGAGCGCCGGAACTATGGCTACACCTTC.